This TCR beta chain was obtained from a study of technical replicates of blood from a few donors. CDR1 and CDR2 (germline): SNHLY, FYNNEI. This CDR3 is 15 amino acids long. Trimming took 3 bases from V and 4 from J, leaving 13 bases between them. Data came from immunoSEQ multiplex PCR; TCRdb stores just in-frame clones and leaves some out. This sample has fewer than 70,000 clones; about 86% occur once, and the top ten carry 5.6%. The sample was PBMCs. The chain carries TRBV2 and TRBJ2-1, with D possibly TRBD2 on 5 matching bases. This sequence was found in a human donor in good health. Some clones in this sample may be carry-over from other donors' samples. The CDR3 nucleotides read TGTGCCAGCAGTGATGGGGAGACGATTTACAATGAGCAGTTCTTC. This sequence encodes CASSDGETIYNEQFF.